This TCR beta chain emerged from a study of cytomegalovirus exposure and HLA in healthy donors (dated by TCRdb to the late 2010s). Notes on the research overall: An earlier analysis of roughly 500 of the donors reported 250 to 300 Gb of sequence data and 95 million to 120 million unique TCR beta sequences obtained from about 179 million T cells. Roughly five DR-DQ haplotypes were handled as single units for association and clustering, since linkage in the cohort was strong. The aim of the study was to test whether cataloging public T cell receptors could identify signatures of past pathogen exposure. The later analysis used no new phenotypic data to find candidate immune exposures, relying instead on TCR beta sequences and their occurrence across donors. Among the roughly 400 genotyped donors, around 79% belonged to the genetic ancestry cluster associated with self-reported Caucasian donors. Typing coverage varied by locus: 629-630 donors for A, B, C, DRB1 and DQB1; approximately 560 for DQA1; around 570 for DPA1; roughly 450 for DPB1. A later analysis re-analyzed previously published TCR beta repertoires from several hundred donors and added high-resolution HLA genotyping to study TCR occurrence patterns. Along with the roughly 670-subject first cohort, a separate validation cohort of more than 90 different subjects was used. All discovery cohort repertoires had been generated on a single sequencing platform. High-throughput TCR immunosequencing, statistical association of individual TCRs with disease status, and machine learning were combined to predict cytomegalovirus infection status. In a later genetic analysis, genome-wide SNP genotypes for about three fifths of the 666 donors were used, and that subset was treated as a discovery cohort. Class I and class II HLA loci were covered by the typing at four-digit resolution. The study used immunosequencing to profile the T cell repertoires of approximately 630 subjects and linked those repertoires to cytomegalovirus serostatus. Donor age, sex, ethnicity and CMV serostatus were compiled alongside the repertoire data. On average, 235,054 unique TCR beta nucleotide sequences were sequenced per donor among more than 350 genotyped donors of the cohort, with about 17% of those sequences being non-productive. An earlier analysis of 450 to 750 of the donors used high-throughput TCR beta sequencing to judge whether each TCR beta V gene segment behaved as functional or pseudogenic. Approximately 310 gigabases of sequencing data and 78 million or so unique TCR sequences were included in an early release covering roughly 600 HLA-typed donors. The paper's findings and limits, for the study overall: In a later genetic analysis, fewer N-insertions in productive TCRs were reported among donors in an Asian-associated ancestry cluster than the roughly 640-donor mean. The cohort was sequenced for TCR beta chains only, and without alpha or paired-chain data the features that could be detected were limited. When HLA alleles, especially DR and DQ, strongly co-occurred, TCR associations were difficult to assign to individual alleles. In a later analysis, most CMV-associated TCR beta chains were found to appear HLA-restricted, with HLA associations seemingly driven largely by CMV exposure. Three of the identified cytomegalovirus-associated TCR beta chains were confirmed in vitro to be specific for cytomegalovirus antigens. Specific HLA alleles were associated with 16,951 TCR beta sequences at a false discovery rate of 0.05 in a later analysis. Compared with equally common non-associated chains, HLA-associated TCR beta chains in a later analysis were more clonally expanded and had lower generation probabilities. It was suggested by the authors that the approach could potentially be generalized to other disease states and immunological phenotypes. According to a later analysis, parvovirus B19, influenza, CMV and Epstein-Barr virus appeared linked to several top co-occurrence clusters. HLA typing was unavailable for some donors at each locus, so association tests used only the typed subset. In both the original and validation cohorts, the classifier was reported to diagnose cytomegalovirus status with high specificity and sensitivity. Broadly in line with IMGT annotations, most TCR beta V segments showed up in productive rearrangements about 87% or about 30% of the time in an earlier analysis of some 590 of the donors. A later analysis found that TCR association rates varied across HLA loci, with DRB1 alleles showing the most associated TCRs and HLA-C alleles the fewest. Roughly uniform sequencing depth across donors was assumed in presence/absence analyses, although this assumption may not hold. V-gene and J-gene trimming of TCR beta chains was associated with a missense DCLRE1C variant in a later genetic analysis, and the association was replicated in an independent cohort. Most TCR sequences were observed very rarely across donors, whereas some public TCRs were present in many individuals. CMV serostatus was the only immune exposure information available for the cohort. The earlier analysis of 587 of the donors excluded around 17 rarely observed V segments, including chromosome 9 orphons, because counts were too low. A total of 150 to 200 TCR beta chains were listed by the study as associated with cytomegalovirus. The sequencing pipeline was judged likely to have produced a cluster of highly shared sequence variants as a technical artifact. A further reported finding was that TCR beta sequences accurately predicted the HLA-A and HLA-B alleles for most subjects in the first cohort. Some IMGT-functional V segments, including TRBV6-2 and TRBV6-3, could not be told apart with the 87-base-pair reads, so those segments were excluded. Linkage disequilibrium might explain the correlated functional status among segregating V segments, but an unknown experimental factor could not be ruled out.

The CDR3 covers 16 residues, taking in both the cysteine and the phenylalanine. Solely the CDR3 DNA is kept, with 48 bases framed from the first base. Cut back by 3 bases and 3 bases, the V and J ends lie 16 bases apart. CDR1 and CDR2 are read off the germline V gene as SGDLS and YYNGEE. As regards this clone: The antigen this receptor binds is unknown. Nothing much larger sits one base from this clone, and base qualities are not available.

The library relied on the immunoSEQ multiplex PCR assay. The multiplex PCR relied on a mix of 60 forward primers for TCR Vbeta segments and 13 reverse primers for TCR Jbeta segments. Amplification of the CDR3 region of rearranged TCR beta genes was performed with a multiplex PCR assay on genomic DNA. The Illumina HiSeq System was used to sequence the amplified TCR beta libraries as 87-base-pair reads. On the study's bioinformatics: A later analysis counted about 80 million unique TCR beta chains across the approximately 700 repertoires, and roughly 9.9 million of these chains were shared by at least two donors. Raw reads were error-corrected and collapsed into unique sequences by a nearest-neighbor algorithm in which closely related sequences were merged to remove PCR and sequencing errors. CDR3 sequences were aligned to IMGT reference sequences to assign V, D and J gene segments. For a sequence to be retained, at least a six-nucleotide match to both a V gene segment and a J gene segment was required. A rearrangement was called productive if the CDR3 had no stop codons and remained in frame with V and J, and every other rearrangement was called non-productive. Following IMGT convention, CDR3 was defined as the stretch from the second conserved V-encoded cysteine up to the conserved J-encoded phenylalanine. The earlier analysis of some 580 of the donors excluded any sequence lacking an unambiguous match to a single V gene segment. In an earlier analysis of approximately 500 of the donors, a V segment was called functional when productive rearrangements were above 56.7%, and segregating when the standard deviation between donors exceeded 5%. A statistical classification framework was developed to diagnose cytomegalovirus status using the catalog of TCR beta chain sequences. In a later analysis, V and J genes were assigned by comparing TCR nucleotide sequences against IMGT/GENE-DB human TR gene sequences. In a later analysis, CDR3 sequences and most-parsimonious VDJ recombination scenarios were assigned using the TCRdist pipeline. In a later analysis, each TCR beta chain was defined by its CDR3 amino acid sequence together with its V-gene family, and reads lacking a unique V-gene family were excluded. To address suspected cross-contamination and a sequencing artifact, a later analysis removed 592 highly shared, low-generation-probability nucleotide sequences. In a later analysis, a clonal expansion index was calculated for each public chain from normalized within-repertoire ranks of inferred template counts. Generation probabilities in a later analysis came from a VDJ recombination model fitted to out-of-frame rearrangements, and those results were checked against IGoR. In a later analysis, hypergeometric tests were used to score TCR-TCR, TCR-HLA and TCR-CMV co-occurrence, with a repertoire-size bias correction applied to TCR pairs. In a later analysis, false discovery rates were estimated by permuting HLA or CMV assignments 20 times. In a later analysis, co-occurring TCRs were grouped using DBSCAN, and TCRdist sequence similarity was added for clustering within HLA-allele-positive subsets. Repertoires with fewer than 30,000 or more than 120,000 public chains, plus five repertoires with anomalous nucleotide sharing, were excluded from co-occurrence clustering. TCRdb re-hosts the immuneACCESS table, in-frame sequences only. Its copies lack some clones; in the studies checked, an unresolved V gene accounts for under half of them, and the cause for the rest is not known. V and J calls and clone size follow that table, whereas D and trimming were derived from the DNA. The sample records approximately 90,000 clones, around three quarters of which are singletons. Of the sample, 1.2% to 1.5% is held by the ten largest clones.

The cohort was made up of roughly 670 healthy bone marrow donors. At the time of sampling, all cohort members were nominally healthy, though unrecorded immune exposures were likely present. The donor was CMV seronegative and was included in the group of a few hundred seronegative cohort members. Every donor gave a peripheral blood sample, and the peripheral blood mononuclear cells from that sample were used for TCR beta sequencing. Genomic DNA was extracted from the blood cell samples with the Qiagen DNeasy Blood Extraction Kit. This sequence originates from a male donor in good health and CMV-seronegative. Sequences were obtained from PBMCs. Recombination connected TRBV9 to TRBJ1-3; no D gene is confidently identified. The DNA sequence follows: TGTGCCAGCAGCGAAGAAACCAGTGGAGATGGAAACACCATATATTTT. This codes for CASSEETSGDGNTIYF.